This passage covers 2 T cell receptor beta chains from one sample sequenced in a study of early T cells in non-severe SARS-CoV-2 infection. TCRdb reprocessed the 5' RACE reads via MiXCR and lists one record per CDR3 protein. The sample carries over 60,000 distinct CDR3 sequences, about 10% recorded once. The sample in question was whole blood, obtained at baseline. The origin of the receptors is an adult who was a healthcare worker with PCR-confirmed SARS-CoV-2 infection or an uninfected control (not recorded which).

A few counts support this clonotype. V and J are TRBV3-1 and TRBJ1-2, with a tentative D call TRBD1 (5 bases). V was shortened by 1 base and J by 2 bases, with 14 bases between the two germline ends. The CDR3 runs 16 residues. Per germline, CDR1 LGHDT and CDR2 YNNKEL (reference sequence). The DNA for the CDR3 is TGTGCCAGCAGCCAAGCGCCCCGGGACGGGAACTATGGCTACACCTTC. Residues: CASSQAPRDGNYGYTF.

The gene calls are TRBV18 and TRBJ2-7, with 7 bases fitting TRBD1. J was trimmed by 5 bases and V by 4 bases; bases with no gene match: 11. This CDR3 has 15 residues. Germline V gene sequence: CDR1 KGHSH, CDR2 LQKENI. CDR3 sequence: CASSRQRQGENEQYF. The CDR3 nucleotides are TGTGCCAGCTCACGTCAACGACAGGGTGAAAACGAGCAGTACTTC.